This T cell receptor (beta chain) was captured in a study of cytomegalovirus exposure and HLA in healthy donors. Whole-study findings and limits: Rarity held for most TCR sequences, but there were some public TCRs that occurred in many donors. Three chains linked to CMV were shown in vitro to be specific for CMV antigens.

For this clone: Its target is unknown.

PCR involved 60 Vbeta and 13 Jbeta primers. The repertoire was sequenced with immunoSEQ multiplex PCR; TCRdb's copy has only in-frame clones and lacks some. Among about 150,000 clones listed, approximately 82% were seen once. Germline values: CDR1 SQVTM, CDR2 ANQGSEA. This CDR3 spans 14 amino acids. Deletions cut 6 bases from V and 2 bases from J, with 11 bases between. This sequence joins TRBV29-1 and TRBJ2-6; D is undetermined. This clonotype was sampled from a woman aged 45-60 years in good health and CMV-seropositive. Sequenced: PBMCs. The CDR3 loop is CSVLQWTGANVLTF. The DNA of the CDR3 is TGCAGCGTCCTACAGTGGACTGGGGCCAACGTCCTGACTTTC.